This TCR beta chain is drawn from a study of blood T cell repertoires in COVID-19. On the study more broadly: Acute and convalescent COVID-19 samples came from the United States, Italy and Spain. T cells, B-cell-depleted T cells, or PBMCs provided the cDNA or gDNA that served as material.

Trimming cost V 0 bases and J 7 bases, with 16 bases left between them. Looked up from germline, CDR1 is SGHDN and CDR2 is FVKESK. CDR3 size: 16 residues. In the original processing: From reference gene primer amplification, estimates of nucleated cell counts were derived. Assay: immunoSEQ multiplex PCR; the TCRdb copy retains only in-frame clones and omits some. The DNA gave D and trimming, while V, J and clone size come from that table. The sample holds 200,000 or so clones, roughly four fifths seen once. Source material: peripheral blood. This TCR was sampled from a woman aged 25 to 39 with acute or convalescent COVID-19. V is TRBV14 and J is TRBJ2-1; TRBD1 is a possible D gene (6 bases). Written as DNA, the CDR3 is TGTGCCAGCAGCCAAGATATGGCGGACAGAGGGAATGAGCAGTTCTTC. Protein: CASSQDMADRGNEQFF.